This paragraph covers one TCR beta chain sequence. Intraepithelial lymphocytes and lamina propria lymphocytes were released through processing of graft tissue. The CDR3 has 14 residues. Germline-derived CDR1 and CDR2 are GTSNPN and SVGIG (reference sequence). Deletions cut 1 base from V and 4 bases from J, with 13 bases between. This sample is drawn from a study of graft-versus-host responses after intestinal transplantation. About the study: Tacrolimus plus steroids were given to all recipients for approximately three years, preceded by anti-thymocyte globulin induction.

Method: immunoSEQ multiplex PCR; TCRdb's copy keeps in-frame clones and lacks some. The sample carries 16,000 or so clones, 83% recorded once. The origin of this receptor is a human patient who received an intestinal transplant, so some T cells may come from the graft donor. V gene TRBV30 combines with J gene TRBJ1-2; D is undetermined. The sequences come from ileum tissue, collected about 19 months after intestinal transplantation. The DNA of the CDR3 is TGTGCCTGGAGTGGGGTTTTGGGTCCCTATGGCTACACCTTC. It codes for CAWSGVLGPYGYTF.